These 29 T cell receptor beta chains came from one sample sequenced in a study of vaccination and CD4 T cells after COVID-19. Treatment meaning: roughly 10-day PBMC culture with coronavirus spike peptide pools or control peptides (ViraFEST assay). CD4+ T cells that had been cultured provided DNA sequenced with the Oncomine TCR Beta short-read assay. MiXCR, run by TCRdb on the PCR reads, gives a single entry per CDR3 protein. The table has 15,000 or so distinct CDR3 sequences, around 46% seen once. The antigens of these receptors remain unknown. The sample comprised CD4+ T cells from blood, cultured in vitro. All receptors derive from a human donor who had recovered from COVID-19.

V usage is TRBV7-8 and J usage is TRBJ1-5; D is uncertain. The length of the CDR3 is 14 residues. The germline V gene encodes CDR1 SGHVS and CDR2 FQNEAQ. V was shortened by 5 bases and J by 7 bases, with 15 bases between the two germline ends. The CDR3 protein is CASSPQAPGQPQHF. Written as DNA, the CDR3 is TGTGCCAGCAGCCCTCAGGCCCCGGGGCAGCCCCAGCATTTT.

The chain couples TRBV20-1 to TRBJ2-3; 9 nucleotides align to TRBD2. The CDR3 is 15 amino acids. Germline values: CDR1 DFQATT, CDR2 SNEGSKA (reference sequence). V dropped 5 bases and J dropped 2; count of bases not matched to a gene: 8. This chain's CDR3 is CSAPSAGGITDTQYF. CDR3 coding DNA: TGCAGTGCTCCTAGCGCGGGAGGGATCACAGATACGCAGTATTTT.

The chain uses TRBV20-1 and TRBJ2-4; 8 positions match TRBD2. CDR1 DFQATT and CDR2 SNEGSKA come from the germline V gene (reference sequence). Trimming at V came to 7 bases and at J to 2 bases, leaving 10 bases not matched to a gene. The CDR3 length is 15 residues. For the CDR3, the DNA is TGCAGTGTTGTCCGGGAGGGGGGCCCCAAAAACATTCAGTACTTC. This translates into CSVVREGGPKNIQYF.

The CDR3 reads CASSQDRTDTQYF. The CDR3 DNA follows: TGCGCCAGCAGCCAAGATCGCACAGATACGCAGTATTTT. V usage is TRBV4-3 and J usage is TRBJ2-3; D unclear. V dropped 0 bases and J dropped 1 base, with 2 bases sitting between them. Germline CDR1 is LGHNA and CDR2 is YSLEER. This CDR3 contains 13 residues.

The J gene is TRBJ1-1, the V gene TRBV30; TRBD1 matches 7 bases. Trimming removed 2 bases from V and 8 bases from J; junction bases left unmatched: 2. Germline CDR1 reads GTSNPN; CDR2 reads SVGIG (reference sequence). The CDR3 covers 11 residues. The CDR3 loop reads CAWSSTGEAFF. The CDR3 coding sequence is TGTGCCTGGAGTTCGACAGGGGAAGCTTTCTTT.

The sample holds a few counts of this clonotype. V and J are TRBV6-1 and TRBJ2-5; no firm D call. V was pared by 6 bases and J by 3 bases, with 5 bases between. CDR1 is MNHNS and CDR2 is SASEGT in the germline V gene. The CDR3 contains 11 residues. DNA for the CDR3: TGTGCCAGCAGGCGAGAAGAGACCCAGTACTTC. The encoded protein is CASRREETQYF.

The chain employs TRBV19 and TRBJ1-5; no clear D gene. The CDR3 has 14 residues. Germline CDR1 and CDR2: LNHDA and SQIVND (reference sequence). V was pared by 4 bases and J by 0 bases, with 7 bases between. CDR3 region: CASSSSYSNQPQHF. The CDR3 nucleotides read TGTGCCAGTAGTAGCAGTTATAGCAATCAGCCCCAGCATTTT.

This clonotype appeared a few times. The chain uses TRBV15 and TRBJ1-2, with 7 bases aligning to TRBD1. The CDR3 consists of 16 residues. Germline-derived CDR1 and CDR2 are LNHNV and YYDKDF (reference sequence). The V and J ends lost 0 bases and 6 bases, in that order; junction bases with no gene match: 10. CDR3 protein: CATSRDRRGREDGYTF. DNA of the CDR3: TGTGCCACCAGCAGAGATAGGAGGGGGCGCGAGGATGGCTACACCTTC. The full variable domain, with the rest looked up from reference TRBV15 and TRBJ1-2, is DAMVIQNPRYQVTQFGKPVTLSCSQTLNHNVMYWYQQKSSQAPKLLFHYYDKDFNNEADTPDNFQSRRPNTSFCFLDIRSPGLGDTAMYLCATSRDRRGREDGYTFGSGTRLTVV.

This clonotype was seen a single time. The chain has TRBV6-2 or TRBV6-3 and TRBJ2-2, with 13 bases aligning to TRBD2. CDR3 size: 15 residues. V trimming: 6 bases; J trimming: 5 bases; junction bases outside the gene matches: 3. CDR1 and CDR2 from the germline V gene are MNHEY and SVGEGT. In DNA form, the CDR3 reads TGTGCCAGCAGGGGGACTAGCGGGAAAACCGGGGAGCTGTTTTTT. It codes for CASRGTSGKTGELFF.

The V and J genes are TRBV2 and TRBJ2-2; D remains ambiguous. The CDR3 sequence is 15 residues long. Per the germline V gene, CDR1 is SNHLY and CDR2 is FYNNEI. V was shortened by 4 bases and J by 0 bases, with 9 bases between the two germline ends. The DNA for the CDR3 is TGTGCCAGCAGTGTTAGTGCCGCGAACACCGGGGAGCTGTTTTTT. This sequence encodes CASSVSAANTGELFF.

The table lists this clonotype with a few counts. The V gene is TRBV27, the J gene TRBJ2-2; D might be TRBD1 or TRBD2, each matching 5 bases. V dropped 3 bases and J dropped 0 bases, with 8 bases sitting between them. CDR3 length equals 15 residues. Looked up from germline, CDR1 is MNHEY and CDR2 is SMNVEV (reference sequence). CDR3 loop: CASSLRGSNTGELFF. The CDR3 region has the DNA TGTGCCAGCAGTTTGAGGGGCTCGAACACCGGGGAGCTGTTTTTT.

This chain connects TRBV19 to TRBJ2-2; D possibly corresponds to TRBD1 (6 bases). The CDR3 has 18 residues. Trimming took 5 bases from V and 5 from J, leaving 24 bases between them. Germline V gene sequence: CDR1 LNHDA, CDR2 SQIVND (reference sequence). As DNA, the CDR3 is TGTGCCAGTAGTGCAATTCGGTCGACAGGTCAATTTACCGGGGAGCTGTTTTTT. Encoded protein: CASSAIRSTGQFTGELFF. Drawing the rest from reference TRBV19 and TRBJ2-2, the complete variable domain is DGGITQSPKYLFRKEGQNVTLSCEQNLNHDAMYWYRQDPGQGLRLIYYSQIVNDFQKGDIAEGYSVSREKKESFPLTVTSAQKNPTAFYLCASSAIRSTGQFTGELFFGEGSRLTVL.

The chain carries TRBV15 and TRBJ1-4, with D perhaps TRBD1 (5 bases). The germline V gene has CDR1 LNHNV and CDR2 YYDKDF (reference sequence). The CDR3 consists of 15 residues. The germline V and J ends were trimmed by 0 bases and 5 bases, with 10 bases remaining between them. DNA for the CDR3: TGTGCCACCAGCAGAGATCGGCGGGGCAATGAAAAACTGTTTTTT. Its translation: CATSRDRRGNEKLFF.

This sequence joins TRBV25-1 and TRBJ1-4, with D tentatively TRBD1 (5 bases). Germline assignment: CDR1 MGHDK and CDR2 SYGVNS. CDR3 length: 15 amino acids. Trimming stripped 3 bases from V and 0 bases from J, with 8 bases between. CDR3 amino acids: CASSDPGTTNEKLFF. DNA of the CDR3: TGTGCCAGCAGTGACCCAGGGACAACTAATGAAAAACTGTTTTTT.

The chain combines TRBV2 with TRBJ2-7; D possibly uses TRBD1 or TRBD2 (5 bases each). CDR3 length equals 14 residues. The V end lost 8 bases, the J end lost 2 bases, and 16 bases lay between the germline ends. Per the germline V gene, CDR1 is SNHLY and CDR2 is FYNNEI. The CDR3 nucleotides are TGTGCCAGCCAGGTCGGGACCTCAACCTACGAGCAGTACTTC. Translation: CASQVGTSTYEQYF.

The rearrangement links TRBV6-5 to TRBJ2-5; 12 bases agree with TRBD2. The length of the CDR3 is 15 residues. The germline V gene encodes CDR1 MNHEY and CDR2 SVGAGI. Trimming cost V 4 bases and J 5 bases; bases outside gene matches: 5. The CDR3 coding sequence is TGTGCCAGCAGTTCCCTTCTAGCGGGGGGGGAGACCCAGTACTTC. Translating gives CASSSLLAGGETQYF.

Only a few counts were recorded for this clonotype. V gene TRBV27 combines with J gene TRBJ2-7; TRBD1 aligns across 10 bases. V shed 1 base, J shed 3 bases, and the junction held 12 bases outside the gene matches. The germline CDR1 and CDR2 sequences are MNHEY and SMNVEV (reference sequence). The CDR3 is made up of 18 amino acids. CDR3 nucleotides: TGTGCCAGCAGTTTATACCCTGACAGGGGGCACCCATACTACGAGCAGTACTTC. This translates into CASSLYPDRGHPYYEQYF.

The CDR3: CASSFTSYNEQFF. In nucleotides, the CDR3 is TGTGCCAGCAGCTTTACTAGCTACAATGAGCAGTTCTTC. The genes are TRBV7-2 and TRBJ2-1; possible D gene TRBD2, 5 bases. V was cut by 3 bases and J by 3 bases, with 6 bases left in between. Germline V gives CDR1 SGHTA, CDR2 FQGNSA. CDR3 length: 13 residues.

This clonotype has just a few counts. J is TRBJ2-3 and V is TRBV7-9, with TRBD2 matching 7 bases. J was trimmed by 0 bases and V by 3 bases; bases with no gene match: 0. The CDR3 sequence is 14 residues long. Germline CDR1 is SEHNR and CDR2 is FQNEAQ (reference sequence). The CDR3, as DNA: TGTGCCAGCAGCTTCGGGGGGAGCACAGATACGCAGTATTTT. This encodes CASSFGGSTDTQYF.

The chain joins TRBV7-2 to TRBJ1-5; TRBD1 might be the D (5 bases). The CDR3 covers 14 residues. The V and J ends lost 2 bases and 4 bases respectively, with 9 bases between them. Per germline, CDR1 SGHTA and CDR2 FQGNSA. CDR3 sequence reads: CASSLTGPNQPQHF. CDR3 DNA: TGTGCCAGCAGCTTAACAGGCCCGAATCAGCCCCAGCATTTT.

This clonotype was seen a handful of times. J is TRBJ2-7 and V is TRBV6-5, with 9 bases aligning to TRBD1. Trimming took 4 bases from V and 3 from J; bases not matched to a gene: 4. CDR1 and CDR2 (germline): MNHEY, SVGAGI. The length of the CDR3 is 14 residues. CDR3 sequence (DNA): TGTGCCAGCAGTTCCCGGGACAGGGTCTACGAGCAGTACTTC. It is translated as CASSSRDRVYEQYF.

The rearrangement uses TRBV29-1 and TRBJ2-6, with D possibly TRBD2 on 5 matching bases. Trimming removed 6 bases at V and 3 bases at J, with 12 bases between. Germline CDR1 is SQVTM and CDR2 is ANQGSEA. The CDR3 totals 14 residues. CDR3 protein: CSVEALLGANVLTF. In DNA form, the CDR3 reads TGCAGCGTGGAGGCCCTCCTTGGGGCCAACGTCCTGACTTTC.

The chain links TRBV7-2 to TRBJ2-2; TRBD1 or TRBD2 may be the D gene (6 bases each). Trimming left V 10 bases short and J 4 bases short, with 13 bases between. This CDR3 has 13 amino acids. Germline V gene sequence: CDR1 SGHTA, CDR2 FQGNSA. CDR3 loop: CATRGPSTGELFF. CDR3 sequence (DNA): TGTGCCACCCGGGGGCCGAGCACCGGGGAGCTGTTTTTT.

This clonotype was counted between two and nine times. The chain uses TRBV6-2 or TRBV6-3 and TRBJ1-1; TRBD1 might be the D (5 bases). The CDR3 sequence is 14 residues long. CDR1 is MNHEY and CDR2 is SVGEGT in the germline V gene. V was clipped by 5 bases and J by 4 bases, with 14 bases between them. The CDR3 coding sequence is TGTGCCAGCAGTCCGACAGTGAAAGGCACTGAAGCTTTCTTT. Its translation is CASSPTVKGTEAFF.

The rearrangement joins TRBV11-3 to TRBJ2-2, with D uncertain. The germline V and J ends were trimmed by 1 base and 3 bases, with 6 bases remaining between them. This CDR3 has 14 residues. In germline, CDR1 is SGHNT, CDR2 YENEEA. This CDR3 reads CASSLGRYTGELFF. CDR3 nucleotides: TGTGCCAGCAGCTTAGGGCGGTACACCGGGGAGCTGTTTTTT.

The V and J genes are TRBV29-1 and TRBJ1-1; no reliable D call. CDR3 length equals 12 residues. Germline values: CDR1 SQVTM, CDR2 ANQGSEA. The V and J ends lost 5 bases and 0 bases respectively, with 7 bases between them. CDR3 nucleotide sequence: TGCAGCGTTCGACCGTTGAACACTGAAGCTTTCTTT. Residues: CSVRPLNTEAFF.

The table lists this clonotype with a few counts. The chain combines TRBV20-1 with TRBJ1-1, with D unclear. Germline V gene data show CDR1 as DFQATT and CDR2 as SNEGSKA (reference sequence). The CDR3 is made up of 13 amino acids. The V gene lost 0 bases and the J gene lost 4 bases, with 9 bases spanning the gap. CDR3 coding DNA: TGCAGTGCTAGAGACGGCCCGAGCACTGAAGCTTTCTTT. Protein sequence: CSARDGPSTEAFF.

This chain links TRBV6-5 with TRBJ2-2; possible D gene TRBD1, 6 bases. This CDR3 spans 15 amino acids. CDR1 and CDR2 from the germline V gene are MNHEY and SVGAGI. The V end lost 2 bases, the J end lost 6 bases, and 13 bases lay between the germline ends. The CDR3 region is CASSYRDMRAGELFF. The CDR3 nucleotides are TGTGCCAGCAGTTACCGGGACATGAGAGCCGGGGAGCTGTTTTTT.

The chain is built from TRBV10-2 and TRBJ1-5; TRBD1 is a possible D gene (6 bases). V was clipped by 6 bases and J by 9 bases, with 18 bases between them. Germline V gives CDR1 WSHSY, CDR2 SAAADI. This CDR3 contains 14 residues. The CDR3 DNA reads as TGCGCCAGCAGCGTCAGTGGGGGGCGGGGGCCCCAGCATTTT. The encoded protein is CASSVSGGRGPQHF.